This T cell receptor (beta chain) stems from a study of blood T cell repertoires in COVID-19 (dated by TCRdb to between 2020 and 2021). For context, the study as a whole: Samples from collaborators originated in the United States, Italy and Spain and spanned both the acute and convalescent phases of COVID-19. The material from the prospective study consisted of cDNA or gDNA derived from T cells, B-cell-depleted T cells, or PBMCs. The dataset comprised deeply sampled blood TCRbeta repertoires from subjects exposed to, actively infected with, or recovered from COVID-19. The repertoires were made available in a free public database intended to serve as a resource for research on the immune response to SARS-CoV-2. The samples were drawn from two sources: the first 160 participants of the ongoing ImmuneRACE study, and 950 to 1,500 subjects contributed by 6 global collaborators. Sample metadata almost always included a de-identified subject ID, COVID-19 status, age in years and sex. Where available, HLA class I and class II types were obtained from metadata supplied by the sample provider rather than from assay-based typing.

Whole blood was collected in K2EDTA tubes by collaborating institutions according to the institutions' own protocols. For TCRbeta analysis, collaborator samples were shipped as frozen whole blood, as isolated PBMCs, or as DNA extracted from either sample type. Reading the germline V gene gives CDR1 MRHNA and CDR2 SNTAGT. Its CDR3 holds 15 amino acids, cysteine through valine. Only the CDR3 DNA is retained, 45 bases long and in frame from the first base. The germline V end is reduced by 2 bases and the J end by 0 bases; junction bases left unmatched: 2. The immunoSEQ Assay, a bias-controlled multiplex PCR, was used to amplify TCRbeta CDR3 regions from genomic DNA. For the original study's pipeline: The number of nucleated cells in each sample was estimated from the amplification of reference gene primers within the assay. To quantify the absolute abundance of each unique TCRbeta CDR3 rearrangement, sequence reads were collapsed and filtered. Productive Simpson clonality was computed per sample as the square root of Simpson's diversity index over productive rearrangements. The source is immuneACCESS, and TCRdb retained only in-frame sequences with V and J called. Part of the clones is not carried over; for the studies checked, unresolved V genes explain less than half of this, and the remainder is unexplained. The V and J calls and clone size were taken over from that table, and D and trimming were inferred from the DNA. Across this sample there are around 94,000 clones, with 85% to 90% seen only once. Together, the top ten hold around 3% of the sample.

Beyond this particular receptor, the publication reports: Clinical and demographic metadata were provided uncurated, with the amount varying by source and participant.

Points on this clone: No antigen is known for it. No much larger clone is present one base from it, and per-base qualities are unavailable.

The sequence links TRBV6-4 to TRBJ2-7; TRBD1 aligns with 9 central bases. Sequencing input: peripheral blood. The TCR was taken from a man aged 45 to 65 with active or convalescent COVID-19. At the DNA level, the sequence is TGTGCCAGCAGTGACAGACAGGGGGACTCCTACGAGCAGTACGTC. This sequence encodes CASSDRQGDSYEQYV.